Sequencing of this T cell receptor beta chain was carried out in a study of T cell responses to AZD1222 COVID-19 vaccine. Study-wide results and caveats: Within unmutated variant regions lay the reported targets of nearly half of spike-specific TCRs. Two AZD1222 administrations were followed by greater Spike-specific TCR breadth and depth. White British donors predominated, females outnumbered males, and clonal diversity was possibly underestimated.

Notes on this clone: The antigen remains unidentified.

Repertoires were generated with immunoSEQ multiplex PCR, while TCRdb's copy carries only in-frame clones and drops some. The sample carries about 180,000 clones, 87% recorded once. The CDR3 spans 16 residues. Trimming shortened V by 3 bases and J by 5 bases, and 19 bases separated the two germline ends. Germline V lookup: CDR1 SEHNR, CDR2 FQNEAQ (reference sequence). The receptor was derived from an adult in good health. The sequencing here drew on peripheral blood, taken on day 0 of AZD1222 vaccination. The chain uses TRBV7-9 and TRBJ2-5, with D tentatively TRBD2 (6 bases). CDR3 loop: CASSFPRGGNVETQYF. In DNA, the CDR3 is TGTGCCAGCAGCTTCCCCCGCGGCGGGAATGTGGAGACCCAGTACTTC.